Listed here is a single T cell receptor beta chain. TCRdb re-called the RT-PCR reads with MiXCR, one entry per CDR3 protein. Found here are about 680,000 distinct CDR3 sequences, 11% to 15% of them singletons; the top ten hold 3.6%. Germline CDR1 is SQVTM and CDR2 is ANQGSEA. V shed 7 bases and J 5 bases; nucleotides not matched to a gene: 9. The CDR3 consists of 13 residues. The sequencing input was memory CD4+ T cells from blood. The clonotype was recovered from a female donor in good health, serving as a healthy control. The genes are TRBV29-1 and TRBJ2-3; 7 bases map to TRBD1. Here the CDR3 reads CSAVRGNGDTQYF. The CDR3 DNA reads TGCAGCGCCGTCAGGGGGAACGGAGATACGCAGTATTTT.